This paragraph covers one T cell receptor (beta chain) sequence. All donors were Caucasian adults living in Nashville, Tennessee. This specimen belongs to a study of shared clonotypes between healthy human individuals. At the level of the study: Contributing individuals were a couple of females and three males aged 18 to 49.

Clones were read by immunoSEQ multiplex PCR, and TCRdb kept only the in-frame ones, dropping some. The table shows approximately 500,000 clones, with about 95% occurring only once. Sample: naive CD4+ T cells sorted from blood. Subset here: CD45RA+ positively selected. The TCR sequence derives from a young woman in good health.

The CDR3 DNA reads as TGTGCCAGTAGAAAGGACAGCGAATACGAGCAGTACTTC. It translates to CASRKDSEYEQYF. The rearrangement joins TRBV18 to TRBJ2-7, with D perhaps TRBD1 (6 bases). Trimming left V 9 bases short and J 4 bases short, with 16 bases between. CDR1 and CDR2 from the germline V gene are KGHSH and LQKENI. The CDR3 is made up of 13 amino acids.